The present T cell receptor beta chain was sequenced within a study of T cell responses to AZD1222 COVID-19 vaccine. Study outcomes and limitations: Reportedly, nearly half of unique spike TCRs recognized epitopes outside B.1.351/B.1.1.7 mutations. Clonal diversity may have been underestimated in mostly white British donors. Across spike, vaccine-associated CD4 TCRs were found, dominant at 160-218 and 743-854.

V was pared by 3 bases and J by 7 bases, with 8 bases of the junction left unmatched. The CDR3 extends over 15 amino acids. From germline, CDR1 is WNHNN and CDR2 SYGVQD (reference sequence). Repertoires were generated with immunoSEQ multiplex PCR, while TCRdb's copy carries only in-frame clones and drops some. The table records 80,000 to 100,000 clones, just over 90% of them present only once. A note on this clone: The target antigen is unknown.

J is TRBJ1-4 and V is TRBV10-1, with TRBD1 matching over 7 bases. This receptor was obtained from an adult who received the AZD1222 COVID-19 vaccine. This specimen consisted of peripheral blood, obtained 28 days after the second AZD1222 dose. The CDR3 sequence is CASSEYRGLGEKLFF. The CDR3, as DNA: TGCGCCAGCAGTGAATATAGGGGGCTGGGTGAAAAACTGTTTTTT.